A single sample gave rise to the 22 T cell receptor beta chains below, sequenced in a study of shared clonotypes between healthy human individuals. The method was immunoSEQ multiplex PCR; TCRdb's version includes in-frame clones alone and lacks a portion of them. Of more than 2,000,000 clones in the sample, just over 90% were seen once. What was sequenced was naive CD4+ T cells sorted from blood. Noted subset: CD45RA+ positively selected. The source is a man younger than 35 in good health.

V and J are TRBV28 and TRBJ1-2; D gene uncertain. The CDR3 is 14 residues long. Germline values: CDR1 MDHEN, CDR2 SYDVKM. V was trimmed by 6 bases and J by 4 bases, leaving 15 bases between them. CDR3 region: CASRTTGGGYGYTF. CDR3 DNA sequence: TGTGCCAGCAGGACCACGGGTGGCGGCTATGGCTACACCTTC.

The sample holds a few counts of this clone. V usage is TRBV2 and J usage is TRBJ1-5; possibly TRBD1 for D (6 bases). V gave up 7 bases and J gave up 1 base, with 14 bases separating them. The length of the CDR3 is 15 residues. Germline-derived CDR1 and CDR2 are SNHLY and FYNNEI. CDR3 in amino acids: CASNRERESNQPQHF. As DNA, the CDR3 is TGTGCCAGCAACAGGGAAAGAGAAAGCAATCAGCCCCAGCATTTT.

This clone was observed a single time. This sequence joins TRBV28 and TRBJ1-5, with D unclear. Per germline, CDR1 MDHEN and CDR2 SYDVKM. With 7 bases removed from V and 5 bases from J, the gap between germline ends came to 18 bases. This CDR3 has 15 amino acids. CDR3 DNA sequence: TGTGCCAGCACTGACCAGTCCCAAATGTATCAGCCCCAGCATTTT. This codes for CASTDQSQMYQPQHF. Variable domain in full (rest from reference TRBV28 and TRBJ1-5): DVKVTQSSRYLVKRTGEKVFLECVQDMDHENMFWYRQDPGLGLRLIYFSYDVKMKEKGDIPEGYSVSREKKERFSLILESASTNQTSMYLCASTDQSQMYQPQHFGDGTRLSIL.

The CDR3 bases are TGTGCTAGTGGGGGAATCCGGGACAGCTATAATTCACCCCTCCACTTT. Translated, it gives CASGGIRDSYNSPLHF. The chain has TRBV12-5 and TRBJ1-6; TRBD1 agrees at 7 bases. Germline loops: CDR1 LGHNT, CDR2 FRNRAP. This CDR3 spans 16 amino acids. The trim removed 6 bases at V and 3 bases at J, leaving 8 bases unmatched.

The V call is TRBV28, the J call TRBJ1-2, with TRBD1 identical over 10 bases. Germline V lookup: CDR1 MDHEN, CDR2 SYDVKM. V was pared by 6 bases and J by 4 bases, with 8 bases of the junction left unmatched. CDR3 size: 15 residues. The CDR3 nucleotides are TGTGCCAGCAGCTCCGGGACAGGGGCCGGCTATGGCTACACCTTC. This sequence encodes CASSSGTGAGYGYTF.

This sequence joins TRBV6-1 and TRBJ1-1, with unresolved D. V lost 7 bases and J lost 1, with 10 bases in between. This CDR3 has 13 residues. Germline CDR1 reads MNHNS; CDR2 reads SASEGT. The CDR3 sequence is CASTFVENTEAFF. The CDR3 coding sequence is TGTGCCAGCACCTTTGTAGAGAACACTGAAGCTTTCTTT.

Regarding this clone: This sample also contains other DNA sequences that code for the same CDR3. The chain combines TRBV19 with TRBJ2-7; 8 positions match TRBD1. The CDR3 length is 14 residues. The V gene end was trimmed by 3 bases and the J gene end by 1 base; junction bases not matched to a gene: 2. Germline CDR1 and CDR2: LNHDA and SQIVND (reference sequence). CDR3 loop: CASSITGGSYEQYF. Written as DNA, the CDR3 is TGTGCCAGTAGTATCACAGGGGGGTCCTACGAGCAGTACTTC. The entire variable domain, with the rest obtained from reference TRBV19 and TRBJ2-7, is as follows: DGGITQSPKYLFRKEGQNVTLSCEQNLNHDAMYWYRQDPGQGLRLIYYSQIVNDFQKGDIAEGYSVSREKKESFPLTVTSAQKNPTAFYLCASSITGGSYEQYFGPGTRLTVT.

The chain couples TRBV6-1 to TRBJ1-5; D is undetermined. Looked up from germline, CDR1 is MNHNS and CDR2 is SASEGT. The length of the CDR3 is 12 residues. The germline V and J ends were trimmed by 6 bases and 11 bases, with 14 bases remaining between them. CDR3 nucleotide sequence: TGTGCCAGCAGGCCCCCTCTTTCGGCCCAGCATTTT. It translates to CASRPPLSAQHF.

V and J are TRBV5-1 and TRBJ2-7, with no clear D. The CDR3 covers 15 residues. Per the germline V gene, CDR1 is SGHRS and CDR2 is YFSETQ. V gave up 4 bases and J gave up 2 bases, with 16 bases separating them. CDR3 bases: TGCGCCAGCAGCCTTGAGCCCGGTTCAACCTACGAGCAGTACTTC. Translating gives CASSLEPGSTYEQYF.

V is TRBV7-3 and J is TRBJ2-7, with 8 bases lining up with TRBD1. The CDR3 is made up of 17 amino acids. V shed 4 bases and J 5 bases; nucleotides not matched to a gene: 16. Germline-derived CDR1 and CDR2 are SGHTA and FQGTGA. The CDR3 region has the DNA TGTGCCAGCAGCTCCGACGGAAACACAGGGGGACGTAACGAGCAGTACTTC. It codes for CASSSDGNTGGRNEQYF. Filled out from reference TRBV7-3 and TRBJ2-7, the complete variable domain reads GAGVSQTPSNKVTEKGKYVELRCDPISGHTALYWYRQSLGQGPEFLIYFQGTGAADDSGLPNDRFFAVRPEGSVSTLKIQRTERGDSAVYLCASSSDGNTGGRNEQYFGPGTRLTVT.

V gene TRBV9 combines with J gene TRBJ1-1; D unclear. The CDR3 sequence is 12 residues long. Germline V gene data show CDR1 as SGDLS and CDR2 as YYNGEE. The V end was cut by 3 bases, the J end by 5 bases, with 8 bases between. CDR3 region: CASSASGTEAFF. Here the CDR3 DNA reads TGTGCCAGCAGCGCCTCTGGGACTGAAGCTTTCTTT.

J is TRBJ2-2 and V is TRBV5-4; weak D call: TRBD1 (6 bases). Trimming pared 0 bases from V and 4 bases from J, leaving 10 bases between. Per germline, CDR1 SGHNT and CDR2 YYREEE (reference sequence). The CDR3 consists of 15 residues. The CDR3 DNA follows: TGTGCCAGCAGCTTGGACAGGGTCCTCACCGGGGAGCTGTTTTTT. It codes for CASSLDRVLTGELFF.

This sequence joins TRBV27 and TRBJ2-7, with D possibly matching TRBD1 (6 bases). CDR1 and CDR2 (germline): MNHEY, SMNVEV (reference sequence). This CDR3 spans 13 amino acids. Trimming took 2 bases from V and 2 from J, leaving 7 bases between them. The CDR3 loop is CASSLGQPYEQYF. The CDR3 DNA sequence: TGTGCCAGCAGTTTAGGACAGCCCTACGAGCAGTACTTC.

The chain carries TRBV9 and TRBJ2-5; TRBD1 is a possible D gene (6 bases). V dropped 0 bases and J dropped 4 bases, with 13 bases sitting between them. In germline, CDR1 is SGDLS, CDR2 YYNGEE. The CDR3 has 15 amino acids. CDR3 loop: CASSVEGVGRETQYF. The CDR3, as DNA: TGTGCCAGCAGCGTAGAGGGGGTGGGGCGAGAGACCCAGTACTTC.

V and J are TRBV30 and TRBJ1-1; 7 bases align to TRBD1. From germline, CDR1 is GTSNPN and CDR2 SVGIG (reference sequence). Trimming removed 0 bases from V and 1 base from J; junction bases left unmatched: 8. The CDR3 consists of 16 residues. CDR3 amino acids: CAWSVLGGLGNTEAFF. For the CDR3, the DNA is TGTGCCTGGAGTGTACTAGGGGGCCTAGGGAACACTGAAGCTTTCTTT.

Remarks on this clone: The identical CDR3 is also encoded by other nucleotide sequences in the sample. This chain uses TRBV7-2 with TRBJ1-5; no firm D call. From germline, CDR1 is SGHTA and CDR2 FQGNSA. With 3 bases removed from V and 1 base from J, the gap between germline ends came to 4 bases. The CDR3 loop spans 13 amino acids. The CDR3 DNA follows: TGTGCCAGCAGCTTCGACAGCAATCAGCCCCAGCATTTT. Translation: CASSFDSNQPQHF.

The chain combines TRBV10-3 with TRBJ2-5, with D hard to call. The last part of the DNA fits TRBJ2-7 better; the J call may be wrong. Germline CDR1 ENHRY, CDR2 SYGVKD. The CDR3 runs to 13 residues. CDR3 nucleotide sequence: TGTGCCATCAGTGATCAGCCCTCCTACGAGCAGTACTTC. Amino acids: CAISDQPSYEQYF.

The genes are TRBV5-4 and TRBJ1-2, with a weak D call TRBD1 (6 bases). V lost 0 bases and J lost 4, with 10 bases in between. This CDR3 spans 14 amino acids. The V gene's germline CDR1 is SGHNT and CDR2 YYREEE (reference sequence). CDR3 coding DNA: TGTGCCAGCAGCTTGGACAGGGCCCTCTATGGCTACACCTTC. It specifies CASSLDRALYGYTF.

This sequence joins TRBV27 and TRBJ1-5, with a weak D call TRBD1 (5 bases). Per the germline V gene, CDR1 is MNHEY and CDR2 is SMNVEV (reference sequence). The length of the CDR3 is 15 residues. The V and J ends lost 3 bases and 7 bases respectively, with 16 bases between them. CDR3: CASSFSPGPWQPQHF. The DNA of the CDR3 is TGTGCCAGCAGTTTTTCACCAGGGCCCTGGCAGCCCCAGCATTTT.

This chain joins TRBV7-2 and TRBJ2-5; the D is unclear. V was pared by 3 bases and J by 5 bases, with 10 bases between. CDR1 and CDR2 (germline): SGHTA, FQGNSA. The CDR3 has 13 amino acids. The CDR3 DNA follows: TGTGCCAGCAGCTTTGTTCATAGGGAGACCCAGTACTTC. Its protein is CASSFVHRETQYF. Together with reference TRBV7-2 and TRBJ2-5, the CDR3 gives the full variable domain: GAGVSQSPSNKVTEKGKDVELRCDPISGHTALYWYRQSLGQGLEFLIYFQGNSAPDKSGLPSDRFSAERTGGSVSTLTIQRTQQEDSAVYLCASSFVHRETQYFGPGTRLLVL.

This rearrangement joins TRBV7-8 to TRBJ1-1; 9 positions agree with TRBD1. The CDR3 has 18 amino acids. V gave up 1 base and J gave up 0 bases; unmatched junction bases: 9. In germline, CDR1 is SGHVS, CDR2 FQNEAQ. The DNA of the CDR3 is TGTGCCAGCAGCTTAGGGGGCGGGACAGGGTGGATGAACACTGAAGCTTTCTTT. Its translation: CASSLGGGTGWMNTEAFF. The variable domain in full, completed from reference TRBV7-8 and TRBJ1-1, reads GAGVSQSPRYKVAKRGQDVALRCDPISGHVSLFWYQQALGQGPEFLTYFQNEAQLDKSGLPSDRFFAERPEGSVSTLKIQRTQQEDSAVYLCASSLGGGTGWMNTEAFFGQGTRLTVV.

This chain joins TRBV30 and TRBJ1-4; maybe TRBD1 (5 bases). CDR1 GTSNPN and CDR2 SVGIG come from the germline V gene (reference sequence). V was clipped by 0 bases and J by 4 bases, with 18 bases between them. The CDR3 spans 17 residues. CDR3: CAWSVRQRGKINEKLFF. CDR3 in DNA: TGTGCCTGGAGTGTTAGACAGAGAGGGAAAATTAATGAAAAACTGTTTTTT. The full variable domain, its missing parts supplied by reference TRBV30 and TRBJ1-4, is SQTIHQWPATLVQPVGSPLSLECTVEGTSNPNLYWYRQAAGRGLQLLFYSVGIGQISSEVPQNLSASRPQDRQFILSSKKLLLSDSGFYLCAWSVRQRGKINEKLFFGSGTQLSVL.